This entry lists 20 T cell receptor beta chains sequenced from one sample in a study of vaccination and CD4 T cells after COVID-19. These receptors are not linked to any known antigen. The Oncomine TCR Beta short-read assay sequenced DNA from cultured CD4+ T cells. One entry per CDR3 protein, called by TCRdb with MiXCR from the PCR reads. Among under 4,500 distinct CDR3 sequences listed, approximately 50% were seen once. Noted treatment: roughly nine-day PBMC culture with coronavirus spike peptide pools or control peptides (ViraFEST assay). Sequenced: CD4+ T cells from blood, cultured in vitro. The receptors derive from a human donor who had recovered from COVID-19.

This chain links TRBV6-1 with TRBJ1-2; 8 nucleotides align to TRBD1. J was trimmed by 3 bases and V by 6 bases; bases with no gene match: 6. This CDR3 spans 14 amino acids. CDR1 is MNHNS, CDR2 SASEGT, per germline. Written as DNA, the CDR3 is TGTGCCAGCAGAAAGACAGGGGAAGACTATGGCTACACCTTC. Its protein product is CASRKTGEDYGYTF.

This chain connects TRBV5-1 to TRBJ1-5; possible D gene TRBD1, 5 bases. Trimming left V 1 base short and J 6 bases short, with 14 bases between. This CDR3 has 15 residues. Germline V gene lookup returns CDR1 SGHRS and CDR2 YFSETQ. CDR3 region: CASSLYGDSPQPQHF. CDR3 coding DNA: TGCGCCAGCAGCTTGTATGGGGACTCCCCTCAGCCCCAGCATTTT.

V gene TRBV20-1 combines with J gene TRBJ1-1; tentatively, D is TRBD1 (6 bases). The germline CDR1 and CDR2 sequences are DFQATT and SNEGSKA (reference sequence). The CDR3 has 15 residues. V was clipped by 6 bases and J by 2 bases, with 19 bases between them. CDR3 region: CSATPPGHRNTEAFF. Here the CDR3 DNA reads TGCAGTGCAACACCCCCGGGACATAGAAACACTGAAGCTTTCTTT.

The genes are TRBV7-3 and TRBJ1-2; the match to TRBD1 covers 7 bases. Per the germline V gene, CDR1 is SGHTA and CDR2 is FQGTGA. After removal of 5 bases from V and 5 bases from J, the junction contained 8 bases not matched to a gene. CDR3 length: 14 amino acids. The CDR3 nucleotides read TGTGCCAGCAGCCCCCGACAGGGCAGGTATGGCTACACCTTC. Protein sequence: CASSPRQGRYGYTF.

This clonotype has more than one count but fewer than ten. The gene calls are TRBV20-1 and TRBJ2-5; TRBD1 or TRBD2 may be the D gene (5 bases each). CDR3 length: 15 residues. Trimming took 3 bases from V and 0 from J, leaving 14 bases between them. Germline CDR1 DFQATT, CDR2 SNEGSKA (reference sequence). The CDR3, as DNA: TGCAGTGCTAGGTCGACCCGGGACGACCAAGAGACCCAGTACTTC. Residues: CSARSTRDDQETQYF.

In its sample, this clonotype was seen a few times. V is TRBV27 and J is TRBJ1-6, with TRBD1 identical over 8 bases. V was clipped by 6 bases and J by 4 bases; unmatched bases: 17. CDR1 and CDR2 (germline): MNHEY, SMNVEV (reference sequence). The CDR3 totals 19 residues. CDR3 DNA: TGTGCCAGCAGATACCAACCACTCGGGACAGGCTTATATAATTCACCCCTCCACTTT. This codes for CASRYQPLGTGLYNSPLHF.

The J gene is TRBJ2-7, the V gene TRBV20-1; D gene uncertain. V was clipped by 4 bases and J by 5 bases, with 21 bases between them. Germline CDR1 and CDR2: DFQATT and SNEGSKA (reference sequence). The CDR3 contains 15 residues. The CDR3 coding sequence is TGCAGTGCTATCCCCCTACAGCGACCCGGCCACGAGCAGTACTTC. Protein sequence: CSAIPLQRPGHEQYF.

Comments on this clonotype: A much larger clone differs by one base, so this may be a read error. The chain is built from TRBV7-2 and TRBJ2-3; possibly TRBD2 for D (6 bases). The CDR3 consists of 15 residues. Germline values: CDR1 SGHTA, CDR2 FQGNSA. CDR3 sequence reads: CASNLRLEETDTQYF. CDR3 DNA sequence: TGTGCCAGCAACTTAAGACTAGAAGAAACAGATACGCAGTATTTT.

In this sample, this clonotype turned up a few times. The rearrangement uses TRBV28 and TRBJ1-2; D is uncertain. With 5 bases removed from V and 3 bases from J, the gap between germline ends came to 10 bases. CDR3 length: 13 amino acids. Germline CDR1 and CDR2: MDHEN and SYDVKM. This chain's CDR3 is CASSRVADYGYTF. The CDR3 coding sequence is TGTGCCAGCAGTCGCGTGGCGGACTATGGCTACACCTTC.

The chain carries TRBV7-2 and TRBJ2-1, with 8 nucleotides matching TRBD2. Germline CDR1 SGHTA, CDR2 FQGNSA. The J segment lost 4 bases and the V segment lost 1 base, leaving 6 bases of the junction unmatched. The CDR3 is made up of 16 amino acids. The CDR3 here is CASSLGGGRRYNEQFF. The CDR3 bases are TGTGCCAGCAGCTTAGGTGGCGGGAGGAGGTACAATGAGCAGTTCTTC.

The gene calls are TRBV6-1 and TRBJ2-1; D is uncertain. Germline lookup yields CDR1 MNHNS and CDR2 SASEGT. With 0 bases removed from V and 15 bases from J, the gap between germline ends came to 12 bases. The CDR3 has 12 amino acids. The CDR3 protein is CASSEAGIARFF. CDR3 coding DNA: TGTGCCAGCAGTGAAGCGGGGATAGCCCGGTTCTTC.

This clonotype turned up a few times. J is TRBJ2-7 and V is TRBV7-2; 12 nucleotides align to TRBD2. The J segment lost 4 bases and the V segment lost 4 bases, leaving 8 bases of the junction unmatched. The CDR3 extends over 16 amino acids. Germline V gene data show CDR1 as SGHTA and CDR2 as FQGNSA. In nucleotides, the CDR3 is TGTGCCAGCAGCTACGCTAGCGGGAGGGCCCAATACGAGCAGTACTTC. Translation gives CASSYASGRAQYEQYF.

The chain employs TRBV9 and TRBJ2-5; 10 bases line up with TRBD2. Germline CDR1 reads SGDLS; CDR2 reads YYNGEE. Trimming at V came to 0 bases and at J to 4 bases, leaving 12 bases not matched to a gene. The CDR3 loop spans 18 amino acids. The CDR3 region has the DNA TGTGCCAGCAGCGTAGGGGCTAGCGGGAGAGGTATGAGAGAGACCCAGTACTTC. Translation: CASSVGASGRGMRETQYF.

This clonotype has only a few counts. CDR3 region: CASSPREGRQETQYF. The CDR3 bases are TGTGCCAGTAGCCCCAGGGAAGGGAGGCAAGAGACCCAGTACTTC. The V gene is TRBV19, the J gene TRBJ2-5; the D gene is possibly TRBD2 (6 bases). The CDR3 consists of 15 residues. The V and J ends lost 6 bases and 2 bases respectively, with 16 bases between them. Germline CDR1 and CDR2: LNHDA and SQIVND (reference sequence).

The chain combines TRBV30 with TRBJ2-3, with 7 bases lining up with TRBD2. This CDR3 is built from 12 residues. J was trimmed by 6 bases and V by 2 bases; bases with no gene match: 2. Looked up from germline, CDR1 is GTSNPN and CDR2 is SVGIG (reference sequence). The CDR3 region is CAWSLGGDTQYF. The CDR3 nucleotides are TGTGCCTGGAGTCTGGGGGGGGATACGCAGTATTTT.

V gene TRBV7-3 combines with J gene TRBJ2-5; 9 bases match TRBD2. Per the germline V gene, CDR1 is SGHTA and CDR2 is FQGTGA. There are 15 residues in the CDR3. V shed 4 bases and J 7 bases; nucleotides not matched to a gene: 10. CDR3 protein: CASSSMSGGRGTQYF. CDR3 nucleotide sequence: TGTGCCAGCAGCTCCATGAGCGGGGGGAGGGGGACCCAGTACTTC.

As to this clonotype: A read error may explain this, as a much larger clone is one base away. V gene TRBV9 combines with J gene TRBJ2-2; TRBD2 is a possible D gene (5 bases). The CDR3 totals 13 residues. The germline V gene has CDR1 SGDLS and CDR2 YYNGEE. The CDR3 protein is CASSVVNTGEPFF. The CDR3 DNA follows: TGTGCCAGCAGCGTGGTTAACACCGGGGAGCCGTTTTTT.

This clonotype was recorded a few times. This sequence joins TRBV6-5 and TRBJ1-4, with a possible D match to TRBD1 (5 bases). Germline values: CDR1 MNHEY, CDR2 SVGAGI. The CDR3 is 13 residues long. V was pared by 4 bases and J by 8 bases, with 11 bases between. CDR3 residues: CASSWAKGEKLFF. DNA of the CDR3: TGTGCCAGCAGTTGGGCGAAGGGGGAAAAACTGTTTTTT.

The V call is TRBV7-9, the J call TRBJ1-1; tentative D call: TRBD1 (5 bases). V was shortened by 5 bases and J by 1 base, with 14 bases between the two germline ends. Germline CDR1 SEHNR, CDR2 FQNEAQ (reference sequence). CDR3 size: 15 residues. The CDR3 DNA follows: TGTGCCAGCAGCCCCGGGACTCGGTGGAACACTGAAGCTTTCTTT. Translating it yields CASSPGTRWNTEAFF.

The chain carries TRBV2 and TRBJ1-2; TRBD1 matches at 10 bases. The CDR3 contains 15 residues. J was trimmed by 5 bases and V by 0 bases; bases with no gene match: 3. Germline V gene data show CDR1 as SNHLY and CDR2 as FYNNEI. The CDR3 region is CASSEAGTGEYGYTF. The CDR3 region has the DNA TGTGCCAGCAGTGAAGCTGGGACAGGGGAGTATGGCTACACCTTC.